These 9 T cell receptor beta chains originate from one sample sequenced in a study of shared clonotypes between healthy human individuals. Only in-frame clones appear in the TCRdb table, and some are missing; sequencing was by immunoSEQ multiplex PCR. The data hold about 470,000 clones, with 70% to 80% observed a single time. The sequenced material came from PBMCs. All receptors come from a woman in her forties in good health. Some clones in this sample may be carry-over from other donors' samples.

The chain uses TRBV6-5 and TRBJ2-7, with 8 bases aligning to TRBD2. Germline V gene data show CDR1 as MNHEY and CDR2 as SVGAGI. Trimming removed 7 bases from V and 6 bases from J; junction bases left unmatched: 14. This CDR3 has 15 residues. The CDR3 loop is CASTLTPDSGGEQYF. CDR3 sequence (DNA): TGTGCCAGCACCCTTACCCCGGACAGCGGGGGCGAGCAGTACTTC.

This sequence joins TRBV10-3 and TRBJ2-1; TRBD2 agrees at 7 bases. CDR3 length equals 16 residues. V was clipped by 0 bases and J by 7 bases; unmatched bases: 9. In germline, CDR1 is ENHRY, CDR2 SYGVKD. In nucleotides, the CDR3 is TGTGCCATCAGTGAGTCGAGGACTAGTTATAGGAATGAGCAGTTCTTC. It codes for CAISESRTSYRNEQFF.

This CDR3 reads CASSLSGSSYNEQFF. Here the CDR3 DNA reads TGTGCCAGCAGCCTTAGCGGGAGTTCCTACAATGAGCAGTTCTTC. This rearrangement joins TRBV9 to TRBJ2-1, with TRBD2 matching over 9 bases. CDR1 is SGDLS and CDR2 is YYNGEE in the germline V gene. The ends lost 4 bases at V and 1 base at J; junction bases unmatched: 3. The CDR3 consists of 15 residues.

This chain uses TRBV6-6 with TRBJ2-7, with 9 nucleotides matching TRBD2. The length of the CDR3 is 15 residues. Germline values: CDR1 MNHNY, CDR2 SVGAGI (reference sequence). V dropped 4 bases and J dropped 3; count of bases not matched to a gene: 7. The CDR3 loop is CASSSLREGYYEQYF. The CDR3 DNA follows: TGTGCCAGCAGTTCCCTGCGGGAGGGGTACTACGAGCAGTACTTC.

The chain combines TRBV6-1 with TRBJ2-1; 9 bases align to TRBD2. The CDR3 length is 15 residues. Germline CDR1 is MNHNS and CDR2 is SASEGT. The ends lost 0 bases at V and 6 bases at J; junction bases unmatched: 3. In DNA, the CDR3 is TGTGCCAGCAGTGAAGCTGGTAGCGGGAGCAATGAGCAGTTCTTC. It codes for CASSEAGSGSNEQFF.

The V gene is TRBV28, the J gene TRBJ1-1; D remains ambiguous. The CDR3 runs to 14 residues. Between the trimmed V and J ends, which lost 1 base and 5 bases, there was a span of 11 bases. Germline CDR1 and CDR2: MDHEN and SYDVKM. The CDR3, as DNA: TGTGCCAGCAGTTTATCCGGCCATTGGACTGAAGCTTTCTTT. Translating it yields CASSLSGHWTEAFF.

In this sample, this clone turned up a few times. The rearrangement joins TRBV7-6 to TRBJ2-1; the match to TRBD2 covers 10 bases. Germline CDR1 reads SGHVS; CDR2 reads FNYEAQ. The trim removed 5 bases at V and 7 bases at J, leaving 11 bases unmatched. The CDR3 consists of 16 residues. Written as DNA, the CDR3 is TGTGCCAGCAGCCCAAGAGGGACTAGCGCGGCGAATGAGCAGTTCTTC. It codes for CASSPRGTSAANEQFF.

This clone was detected ten times or more. Other DNA sequences in this specimen translate into the identical CDR3. This chain uses TRBV11-2 with TRBJ2-1, with D possibly matching TRBD2 (5 bases). This CDR3 contains 14 residues. V gave up 0 bases and J gave up 10 bases, with 13 bases separating them. Germline values: CDR1 SGHAT, CDR2 FQNNGV. The CDR3 bases are TGTGCCAGCAGCTTAGATCGGGGTGCTAGCGAGCAGTTCTTC. Residues: CASSLDRGASEQFF.

This chain links TRBV7-9 with TRBJ2-7, with 7 bases aligning to TRBD1. Germline V gene sequence: CDR1 SEHNR, CDR2 FQNEAQ (reference sequence). This CDR3 comprises 12 residues. V was clipped by 11 bases and J by 0 bases; unmatched bases: 4. The CDR3 reads CAPRDSSYEQYF. In DNA form, the CDR3 reads TGTGCCCCCCGGGACAGCTCCTACGAGCAGTACTTC.